What follows is one TCR beta chain and its context. Its antigen is unknown. The read ends 3 residues early relative to the CDR3; the germline J gene fills the gap. The repertoire was sequenced with immunoSEQ multiplex PCR; TCRdb's copy has only in-frame clones and lacks some. In all, the sample yields roughly 14,000 clones. This record belongs to a study of T cells in women clearing cervical HPV infection. About the study: Case blood was drawn a median approximately 150 days after lesion detection.

Study-level results: Repertoire richness, not evenness, was significantly elevated in CIN3+ cases versus controls.

Trimming removed 3 bases at V and 1 base at J, with 7 bases between. The CDR3 contains 13 residues. Germline CDR1 DFQATT, CDR2 SNEGSKA (reference sequence). The origin of this receptor is a woman aged 18-69 years with a cervical HPV16 infection that either progressed to CIN3+ or cleared (not recorded which). The chain has TRBV20-1 and TRBJ1-3; D gene uncertain. The material sequenced was blood buffy coat. CDR3 bases read: TGCAGTGCTAGGGTTAGATCTGGAAACACC. It is translated as CSARVRSGNT. The full CDR3 is CSARVRSGNTIYF.